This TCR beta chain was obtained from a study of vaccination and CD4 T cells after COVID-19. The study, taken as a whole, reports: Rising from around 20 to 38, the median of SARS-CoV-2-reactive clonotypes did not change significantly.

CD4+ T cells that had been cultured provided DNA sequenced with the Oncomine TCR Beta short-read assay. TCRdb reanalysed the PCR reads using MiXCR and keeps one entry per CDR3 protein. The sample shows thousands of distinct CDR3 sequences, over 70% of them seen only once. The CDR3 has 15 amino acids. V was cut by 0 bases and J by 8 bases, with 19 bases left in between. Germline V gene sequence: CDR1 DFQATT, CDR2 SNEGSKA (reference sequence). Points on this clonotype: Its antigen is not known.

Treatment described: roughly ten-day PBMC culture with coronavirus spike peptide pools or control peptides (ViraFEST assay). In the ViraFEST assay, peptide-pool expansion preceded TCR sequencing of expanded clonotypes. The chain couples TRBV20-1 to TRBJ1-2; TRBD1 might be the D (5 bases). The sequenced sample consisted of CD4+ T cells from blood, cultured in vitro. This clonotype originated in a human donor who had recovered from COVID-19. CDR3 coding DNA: TGCAGTGCTAGAGATCAGGGCAGGACAATCCTAGGCTACACCTTC. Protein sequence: CSARDQGRTILGYTF.